Sequencing of this T cell receptor beta chain was carried out in a study of blood T cell repertoires in COVID-19. Profiled with immunoSEQ multiplex PCR; TCRdb holds only in-frame clones, not every one. Here the sample spans some 200,000 clones, more than 75% being singletons. This TCR derives from a woman aged 65 to 85 with COVID-19, enrolled during active disease. Sequenced sample: peripheral blood.

The CDR3 is CASGPPRDRNTGELFF. CDR3 nucleotides: TGTGCTAGTGGTCCCCCCCGGGACAGGAACACCGGGGAGCTGTTTTTT. This sequence joins TRBV12-5 and TRBJ2-2; TRBD1 agrees at 7 bases. With V trimmed by 5 bases and J by 1 base, 7 bases remained unmatched. This CDR3 is built from 16 residues. Germline CDR1 reads LGHNT; CDR2 reads FRNRAP.